A selection of T cell receptor beta chains follows, all from one sample in a study of T cell changes during pregnancy in multiple sclerosis. Clones were read by immunoSEQ multiplex PCR, and TCRdb kept only the in-frame ones, dropping some. The table shows about 36,000 clones, with about 92% occurring only once. The material was CD4+ T cells from peripheral blood mononuclear cells, obtained after pregnancy. These receptors were obtained from a female donor with multiple sclerosis, enrolled in a pregnancy study. The CDR3 runs from the conserved cysteine through the conserved F or W. A D gene is named only where the DNA matches it firmly. A clone size is listed for some rows: how often the clone was seen (once, few, many), or a class if it is expanded.

abundance,j_gene,d_gene,v_gene,CDR3nt,CDR3aa
.,TRBJ2-1,TRBD2,TRBV4-1,TGCGCCAGCAGCCAAGATGGAGCGGGGGTCCTCGGATGGTCCAATGAGCAGTTCTTC,CASSQDGAGVLGWSNEQFF
.,TRBJ2-7,TRBD2,TRBV6-6,TGTGCCAGCAGTTTCCTCGGGGGGGGTTCCTACGAGCAGTACTTC,CASSFLGGGSYEQYF
once,TRBJ1-1,TRBD1,TRBV6-6,TGTGCCAGCACTGCGGGACAGGTGAACACTGAAGCTTTCTTT,CASTAGQVNTEAFF
few,TRBJ2-7,TRBD1,TRBV6-6,TGTGCCAGCAGCCCCCGAGGACAGGGGCCCTTGTACGAGCAGTACTTC,CASSPRGQGPLYEQYF
.,TRBJ2-7,.,TRBV5-4,TGTGCCAGCAGCATTGCAGGGGTTGACGAGCAGTACTTC,CASSIAGVDEQYF
.,TRBJ1-2,TRBD1,TRBV4-2,TGTGCCAGCAGCCAGCAGGGGGATCTTGGCTACACCTTC,CASSQQGDLGYTF
once,TRBJ2-7,TRBD1,TRBV7-9,TGTGCCAGCAGCTTGGGACAGGGGGTCGAGCAGTACTTC,CASSLGQGVEQYF
.,TRBJ2-1,.,TRBV25-1,TGTGCCAGCAGTGAATGGGGGGATGAGCAGTTCTTC,CASSEWGDEQFF
.,TRBJ2-7,TRBD2,TRBV7-2,TGTGCCAGCACCACGGGGGGGAGAACCTACGAGCAGTACTTC,CASTTGGRTYEQYF
.,TRBJ2-7,.,TRBV27,TGTGCCAGCAGTTTACGGCAGGGACTCGAGCAGTACTTC,CASSLRQGLEQYF
.,TRBJ1-1,TRBD1,TRBV25-1,TGTGCCAGCAGTGATTTAGGGGGCCCGAAGAACACTGAAGCTTTCTTT,CASSDLGGPKNTEAFF
.,TRBJ2-7,.,TRBV27,TGTGCCAGCAGTTTAGCGGACAGCTACGAGCAGTACTTC,CASSLADSYEQYF
once,TRBJ2-2,.,TRBV28,TGTGCCAGCAGTTTGGGGCAAGGGGAGCTGTTTTTT,CASSLGQGELFF
.,TRBJ1-6,TRBD1,TRBV7-9,TGTGCCAGCAGCTTATCTTGGACAGGGAAGTATAATTCACCCCTCCACTTT,CASSLSWTGKYNSPLHF
.,TRBJ2-5,TRBD2,TRBV28,TGTGCCAGCAGGTCTAGCGGAGGGCAAGAGACCCAGTACTTC,CASRSSGGQETQYF
.,TRBJ2-7,.,TRBV28,TGTGCCAGCAGCCAACCGGGACACTTCTCCTACGAGCAGTACTTC,CASSQPGHFSYEQYF
.,TRBJ2-5,.,TRBV18,TGTGCCAGCTCACGAGGACAGCAAGAGACCCAGTACTTC,CASSRGQQETQYF